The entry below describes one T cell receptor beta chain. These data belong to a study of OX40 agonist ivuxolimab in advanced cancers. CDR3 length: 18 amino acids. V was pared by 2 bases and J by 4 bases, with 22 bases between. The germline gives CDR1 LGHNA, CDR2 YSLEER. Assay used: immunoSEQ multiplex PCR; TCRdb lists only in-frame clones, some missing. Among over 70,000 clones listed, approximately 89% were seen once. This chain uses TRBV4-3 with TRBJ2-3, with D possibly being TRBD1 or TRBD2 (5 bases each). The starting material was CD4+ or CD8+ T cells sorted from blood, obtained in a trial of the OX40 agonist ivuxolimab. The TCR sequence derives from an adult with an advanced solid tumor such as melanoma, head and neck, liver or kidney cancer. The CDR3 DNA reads TGCGCCAGCAGCCAACTACCCCCGGGACGGAATTCCCCAGATACGCAGTATTTT. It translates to CASSQLPPGRNSPDTQYF.